This T cell receptor beta chain was identified in a study of blood T cell repertoires in COVID-19. Whole-study context: Some COVID-19 samples were acute and others convalescent; all came from the United States, Italy and Spain.

The CDR3 spans 13 residues. CDR1 is LNHDA, CDR2 SQIVND, per germline (reference sequence). V gave up 6 bases and J gave up 5 bases; unmatched junction bases: 5. In the study's own analysis: For nucleated cells, counts were estimated from reference gene primer amplification. This table comes from immunoSEQ multiplex PCR, and its TCRdb copy is limited to in-frame clones, with some not included. For V, J and clone size, that table is used; D and trimming come from the DNA. Seen here are a few hundred thousand clones, roughly four fifths observed once, and the top ten hold roughly 7%. Sequences were obtained from peripheral blood. The chain has TRBV19 and TRBJ1-2, with 8 bases fitting TRBD1. The sequence derives from a woman aged 50 to 60 with acute or convalescent COVID-19. CDR3 DNA sequence: TGTGCCAGTAGCCCGGACAGGGAATATGGCTACACCTTC. It yields the protein CASSPDREYGYTF.